The T cell receptor beta chain under discussion was sequenced for a study of blood T cell repertoires in COVID-19. Across the study: The samples span acute and convalescent COVID-19 from the United States, Italy and Spain. T cells, B-cell-depleted T cells, or PBMCs supplied cDNA or gDNA.

V was pared by 0 bases and J by 0 bases, with 11 bases between. Germline V gene sequence: CDR1 LGHDT, CDR2 YNNKEL (reference sequence). The CDR3 is 16 amino acids. How the authors handled the data: Counts of nucleated cells, estimated from reference gene primer amplification, were obtained. This table comes from immunoSEQ multiplex PCR, and its TCRdb copy is limited to in-frame clones, with some not included. Clone size and V and J calls were adopted from that table, with D and trimming inferred from the DNA. The sample gives some 150,000 clones, roughly 87% of which show up once; over 7.5% is in the top ten.

Sequencing was done on a sample of peripheral blood. The sequence came from a woman aged 70 to 79 with acute or convalescent COVID-19. The genes are TRBV3-1 (or the pseudogene TRBV3-2) and TRBJ1-2, with D perhaps TRBD1 (6 bases). Here the CDR3 DNA reads TGTGCCAGCAGCCAAGATGCGGGGGCGCCTAACTATGGCTACACCTTC. Protein sequence: CASSQDAGAPNYGYTF.